This entry lists 21 T cell receptor beta chains sequenced from one sample in a study of blood T cell repertoires in COVID-19. Some clones are missing from TCRdb's copy, which holds only in-frame ones; the method was immunoSEQ multiplex PCR. The sample contains under 90,000 clones, 75% to 90% of which appear only once. The sequenced sample was peripheral blood. These receptor sequences come from a woman aged 80 or over with active or convalescent COVID-19.

The rearrangement joins TRBV7-2 to TRBJ2-7; D is unclear. Germline loops: CDR1 SGHTA, CDR2 FQGNSA. The CDR3 extends over 13 amino acids. V dropped 1 base and J dropped 0 bases, with 4 bases sitting between them. CDR3 nucleotides: TGTGCCAGCAGCTTAGGCGTCTCCTACGAGCAGTACTTC. This sequence encodes CASSLGVSYEQYF.

The chain combines TRBV20-1 with TRBJ2-5; TRBD1 agrees at 7 bases. Germline V lookup: CDR1 DFQATT, CDR2 SNEGSKA (reference sequence). Unmatched junction bases numbered 3, after V lost 6 bases and J lost 5 bases. The CDR3 spans 11 residues. For the CDR3, the DNA is TGCAGTGCGCCCAGGGGGGAGACCCAGTACTTC. Translated: CSAPRGETQYF.

Only a few counts were recorded for this clone. The chain recombines TRBV2 with TRBJ2-7; TRBD1 is a possible D gene (6 bases). V was pared by 11 bases and J by 2 bases, with 13 bases between. The CDR3 loop spans 12 amino acids. Per the germline V gene, CDR1 is SNHLY and CDR2 is FYNNEI. CDR3 loop: CAVRQATYEQYF. In nucleotides, the CDR3 is TGTGCCGTCAGACAGGCCACCTACGAGCAGTACTTC.

The rearrangement uses TRBV7-2 and TRBJ1-3; TRBD1 aligns across 7 bases. CDR1 SGHTA and CDR2 FQGNSA come from the germline V gene. The CDR3 is 16 residues long. V was pared by 1 base and J by 1 base, with 4 bases of the junction left unmatched. Here the CDR3 reads CASSLGPTGSGNTIYF. Here the CDR3 DNA reads TGTGCCAGCAGCTTAGGGCCGACAGGGTCTGGAAACACCATATATTTT.

The chain couples TRBV7-8 to TRBJ1-3; the D gene is possibly TRBD1 (6 bases). Per germline, CDR1 SGHVS and CDR2 FQNEAQ. This CDR3 comprises 16 residues. The germline V and J ends were trimmed by 1 base and 0 bases, with 10 bases remaining between them. CDR3 nucleotides: TGTGCCAGCAGCTTAGGGGGACACATCTCTGGAAACACCATATATTTT. It codes for CASSLGGHISGNTIYF. Full variable domain (remainder filled in from reference TRBV7-8 and TRBJ1-3): GAGVSQSPRYKVAKRGQDVALRCDPISGHVSLFWYQQALGQGPEFLTYFQNEAQLDKSGLPSDRFFAERPEGSVSTLKIQRTQQEDSAVYLCASSLGGHISGNTIYFGEGSWLTVV.

In this sample, this clone turned up once. The chain uses TRBV24-1 and TRBJ2-1, with 11 bases matching TRBD2. The ends lost 11 bases at V and 10 bases at J; junction bases unmatched: 12. Germline assignment: CDR1 KGHDR and CDR2 SFDVKD. This CDR3 comprises 14 residues. The CDR3 region has the DNA TGTGCCAGCCATAGCGGGAGGGCCGCGGAGGAGCAGTTCTTC. It is translated as CASHSGRAAEEQFF.

The CDR3: CASTAQGAMGYTF. The CDR3 DNA follows: TGTGCCAGCACCGCACAGGGGGCAATGGGCTACACCTTC. The genes are TRBV3-1 (or the pseudogene TRBV3-2) and TRBJ1-2; TRBD1 aligns across 9 bases. V was clipped by 7 bases and J by 8 bases; unmatched bases: 8. The CDR3 has 13 residues. CDR1 is LGHDT, CDR2 YNNKEL, per germline (reference sequence).

The V call is TRBV6-5, the J call TRBJ1-3; TRBD1 matches 7 bases. The CDR3 loop spans 14 amino acids. CDR1 and CDR2 (germline): MNHEY, SVGAGI. With 6 bases clipped from V and 0 bases from J, the junction kept 2 bases outside the gene matches. The CDR3 is CASRPGGSGNTIYF. Written as DNA, the CDR3 is TGTGCCAGCAGGCCAGGGGGCTCTGGAAACACCATATATTTT.

Of note for this clone: This CDR3 is also generated by other DNA sequences in the sample. This rearrangement joins TRBV18 to TRBJ2-5, with 7 bases matching TRBD2. Germline V gene lookup returns CDR1 KGHSH and CDR2 LQKENI. The CDR3 runs 13 residues. V gave up 3 bases and J gave up 2 bases; unmatched junction bases: 0. CDR3 protein: CASSPGLQETQYF. Here the CDR3 DNA reads TGTGCCAGCTCACCGGGACTACAAGAGACCCAGTACTTC.

This rearrangement joins TRBV28 to TRBJ1-2; 8 bases match TRBD1. V lost 4 bases, J lost 6 bases, and 4 bases stayed unmatched. The CDR3 has 13 residues. CDR1 and CDR2 (germline): MDHEN, SYDVKM. CDR3 region: CASSSQGENGYTF. The CDR3 nucleotides read TGTGCCAGCAGTTCACAGGGGGAAAATGGCTACACCTTC.

This clone was observed a few times. The DNA of the CDR3 is TGCGCCAGCAGCCCAAGGACAGGTTCTCAGCCCCAGCATTTT. This gives the protein CASSPRTGSQPQHF. V usage is TRBV5-1 and J usage is TRBJ1-5, with 7 bases fitting TRBD1. Germline CDR1 and CDR2: SGHRS and YFSETQ. This CDR3 region has 14 residues. V trimming: 4 bases; J trimming: 6 bases; junction bases outside the gene matches: 7.

The chain joins TRBV30 to TRBJ1-2, with 8 nucleotides matching TRBD1. In germline, CDR1 is GTSNPN, CDR2 SVGIG (reference sequence). This CDR3 is built from 14 residues. The trim removed 1 base at V and 5 bases at J, leaving 6 bases unmatched. The CDR3 spells CAWSGGTGEYGYTF. The CDR3 DNA follows: TGTGCCTGGAGTGGGGGGACAGGAGAGTATGGCTACACCTTC.

This rearrangement joins TRBV28 to TRBJ2-7; 11 positions match TRBD2. The V and J ends lost 4 bases and 8 bases, in that order; junction bases with no gene match: 10. CDR3 size: 15 residues. The V gene's germline CDR1 is MDHEN and CDR2 SYDVKM. In nucleotides, the CDR3 is TGTGCCAGCAGTTCCCCCGGGACTAGCGGCCGGCAGCAGTACTTC. Its protein is CASSSPGTSGRQQYF.

J is TRBJ2-1 and V is TRBV5-1, with 9 bases fitting TRBD1. The CDR3 loop spans 15 amino acids. Looked up from germline, CDR1 is SGHRS and CDR2 is YFSETQ. V shed 4 bases, J shed 8 bases, and the junction held 10 bases outside the gene matches. This CDR3 reads CASSSLTGGNYEQFF. The CDR3 nucleotides are TGCGCCAGCAGCAGCCTGACAGGGGGTAATTATGAGCAGTTCTTC.

V is TRBV21-1 and J is TRBJ2-7; the table gives TRBD2 as D, unverified against the DNA. TRBV21-1 is shown as a pseudogene. The CDR3 runs to 17 residues. This chain's CDR3 is CASSKVYPVPTSYEQYF. The CDR3 region has the DNA TGTGCCAGCAGCAAAGTCTACCCCGTCCCCACCTCCTACGAGCAGTACTTC.

The chain uses TRBV6-5 and TRBJ1-5; D might be TRBD1 (5 bases). Germline CDR1 MNHEY, CDR2 SVGAGI. The CDR3 extends over 13 amino acids. Trimming left V 4 bases short and J 7 bases short, with 11 bases between. CDR3 bases: TGTGCCAGCAGTTGGGGGGGTGGACAGCCCCAGCATTTT. Amino acid sequence: CASSWGGGQPQHF.

The J gene is TRBJ2-3, the V gene TRBV7-9; no firm D call. The CDR3 contains 14 residues. Trimming removed 1 base from V and 6 bases from J, with 11 bases in between. CDR1 is SEHNR and CDR2 is FQNEAQ in the germline V gene (reference sequence). CDR3 residues: CASSLEALSDTQYF. CDR3 nucleotides: TGTGCCAGCAGCTTAGAAGCGCTGTCCGATACGCAGTATTTT. The variable domain in full, with the rest retrieved from reference TRBV7-9 and TRBJ2-3, is DTGVSQNPRHKITKRGQNVTFRCDPISEHNRLYWYRQTLGQGPEFLTYFQNEAQLEKSRLLSDRFSAERPKGSFSTLEIQRTEQGDSAMYLCASSLEALSDTQYFGPGTRLTVL.

This sequence joins TRBV4-1 and TRBJ2-5; TRBD1 aligns across 8 bases. J was trimmed by 5 bases and V by 4 bases; bases with no gene match: 9. This CDR3 comprises 15 residues. Germline lookup yields CDR1 MGHRA and CDR2 YSYEKL. This chain's CDR3 is CASSPEDRVGETQYF. DNA for the CDR3: TGCGCCAGCAGCCCCGAGGACAGGGTAGGGGAGACCCAGTACTTC.

The chain combines TRBV7-8 with TRBJ2-1; 14 nucleotides match TRBD2. V lost 6 bases and J lost 15; bases outside the gene matches: 7. Germline CDR1 reads SGHVS; CDR2 reads FQNEAQ. CDR3 size: 13 residues. CDR3 sequence reads: CASSLGLAGGPFF. The CDR3 nucleotides read TGTGCCAGCAGTCTCGGACTAGCGGGGGGCCCGTTCTTC.

The chain is built from TRBV3-1 (or the pseudogene TRBV3-2) and TRBJ1-1; 7 bases map to TRBD1. The V gene end was trimmed by 4 bases and the J gene end by 5 bases; junction bases not matched to a gene: 4. The CDR3 covers 13 residues. Per the germline V gene, CDR1 is LGHDT and CDR2 is YNNKEL (reference sequence). The CDR3 region is CASSLDRATEAFF. In DNA, the CDR3 is TGTGCCAGCAGCCTAGACAGGGCGACTGAAGCTTTCTTT.

The chain combines TRBV6-5 with TRBJ2-5; D may be TRBD2 (6 bases). Germline V lookup: CDR1 MNHEY, CDR2 SVGAGI. The CDR3 spans 15 residues. Trimming removed 2 bases at V and 2 bases at J, with 12 bases between. CDR3 region: CASSYLLAGQETQYF. In nucleotides, the CDR3 is TGTGCCAGCAGTTACCTACTAGCTGGGCAAGAGACCCAGTACTTC.